The TCR beta chain under discussion was sequenced for a study of early T cells in non-severe SARS-CoV-2 infection. On the study more broadly: Sequencing was performed on bulk RNA from unsorted whole blood, leaving chains unpaired.

Findings of the study overall: Lookups in VDJdb leaned toward anti-spike CD8 responses and missed private and CD4 specificities.

The protocol attached unique molecular identifiers to individual cDNA molecules. TCRdb re-derived calls from the 5' RACE reads in MiXCR, one entry per CDR3 protein. Of roughly 50,000 distinct CDR3 sequences in the sample, 8% to 8.5% were seen once. The germline CDR1 and CDR2 sequences are SGHDN and FVKESK. The CDR3 spans 14 residues. V was pared by 4 bases and J by 0 bases, with 7 bases between. This clonotype showed up just a few times. Its antigen is not known. This chain uses TRBV14 with TRBJ2-1, with a tentative D call TRBD2 (5 bases). Sequencing was performed on whole blood. This receptor was obtained from an adult who was a healthcare worker with PCR-confirmed SARS-CoV-2 infection or an uninfected control (not recorded which). The CDR3 loop is CASSRESSYNEQFF. CDR3 bases: TGTGCCAGCAGCCGGGAGAGCTCCTACAATGAGCAGTTCTTC.